One sample yielded the 23 T cell receptor beta chains listed below, sequenced in a study of T cell repertoires in cytomegalovirus infection. No antigens are known for them. TCRdb ran MiXCR on the reads and lists one entry per CDR3 protein. The sample contains 700,000 to 950,000 distinct CDR3 sequences, roughly 33% of which appear only once. Here the sequenced sample was cultured CD8+ T cells from PBMCs, taken from culture after CMV antigen stimulation. These receptor sequences come from a human donor in good health (CMV status not recorded). Some clones in this sample may be carry-over from other donors' samples.

This chain uses TRBV9 with TRBJ1-2, with D hard to call. Trimming removed 4 bases at V and 8 bases at J, with 15 bases between. The germline V gene encodes CDR1 SGDLS and CDR2 YYNGEE. There are 13 residues in the CDR3. In nucleotides, the CDR3 is TGTGCCAGCAGCCAAGAGTGGGCGCAAGGCTACACCTTC. It is translated as CASSQEWAQGYTF. The full variable domain, in which reference TRBV9 and TRBJ1-2 provide the parts outside the CDR3, is DSGVTQTPKHLITATGQRVTLRCSPRSGDLSVYWYQQSLDQGLQFLIQYYNGEERAKGNILERFSAQQFPDLHSELNLSSLELGDSALYFCASSQEWAQGYTFGSGTRLTVV.

The genes are TRBV5-1 and TRBJ2-1, with 9 bases fitting TRBD2. Per the germline V gene, CDR1 is SGHRS and CDR2 is YFSETQ. V was clipped by 6 bases and J by 1 base; unmatched bases: 11. The CDR3 runs to 17 residues. The CDR3 DNA is TGCGCCAGCACCGGGCTAGCGGGGTCTGGGTCCTACAATGAGCAGTTCTTC. This gives the protein CASTGLAGSGSYNEQFF. The full variable domain, rest sourced from reference TRBV5-1 and TRBJ2-1, is KAGVTQTPRYLIKTRGQQVTLSCSPISGHRSVSWYQQTPGQGLQFLFEYFSETQRNKGNFPGRFSGRQFSNSRSEMNVSTLELGDSALYLCASTGLAGSGSYNEQFFGPGTRLTVL.

The chain joins TRBV6-6 to TRBJ2-7; 8 positions match TRBD1. Germline V gene data show CDR1 as MNHNY and CDR2 as SVGAGI (reference sequence). The CDR3 is 15 amino acids. Trimming cost V 6 bases and J 3 bases; bases outside gene matches: 10. DNA of the CDR3: TGTGCCAGCAGCCCCGGACAGGGCGGCTTCTACGAGCAGTACTTC. Protein sequence: CASSPGQGGFYEQYF.

A few counts support this clonotype. The chain is built from TRBV12-3 or TRBV12-4 and TRBJ1-5; 7 nucleotides line up with TRBD1. V lost 1 base and J lost 4; bases outside the gene matches: 1. The CDR3 runs to 14 residues. The CDR3 loop reads CASSLEGANQPQHF. As DNA, the CDR3 is TGTGCCAGCAGTTTAGAGGGGGCGAATCAGCCCCAGCATTTT.

The rearrangement links TRBV7-9 to TRBJ2-5; 7 nucleotides agree with TRBD2. Germline CDR1 is SEHNR and CDR2 is FQNEAQ (reference sequence). This CDR3 region has 14 residues. V was pared by 3 bases and J by 5 bases, with 6 bases of the junction left unmatched. CDR3 DNA sequence: TGTGCCAGCAGCTTTTCTGGACTAGAGGAGACCCAGTACTTC. This sequence encodes CASSFSGLEETQYF.

This clonotype came up a few times. This chain links TRBV7-6 with TRBJ1-1; the D is unclear. The CDR3 runs to 13 residues. The germline V gene has CDR1 SGHVS and CDR2 FNYEAQ. Deletions cut 5 bases from V and 1 base from J, with 8 bases between. DNA for the CDR3: TGTGCCAGCAGCCTGCATGGGAACACTGAAGCTTTCTTT. Translating gives CASSLHGNTEAFF.

The V call is TRBV9, the J call TRBJ2-1; D is undetermined. Looked up from germline, CDR1 is SGDLS and CDR2 is YYNGEE. This CDR3 spans 11 amino acids. V lost 5 bases and J 10 bases, leaving 10 bases between the germline ends. For the CDR3, the DNA is TGTGCCAGCAGTAAGGCTAAGGAGCAGTTCTTC. This gives the protein CASSKAKEQFF.

The V gene is TRBV19, the J gene TRBJ1-2, with no clear D. Trimming cost V 3 bases and J 8 bases, with 13 bases left between them. Germline V lookup: CDR1 LNHDA, CDR2 SQIVND (reference sequence). The CDR3 sequence is 13 residues long. The CDR3: CASSIAPSDGYTF. In DNA form, the CDR3 reads TGTGCCAGTAGTATTGCACCCTCGGACGGCTACACCTTC.

This clonotype was detected only a few times. The rearrangement joins TRBV10-3 to TRBJ2-2, with a weak D call TRBD1 (6 bases). This CDR3 has 14 amino acids. CDR1 and CDR2 from the germline V gene are ENHRY and SYGVKD. V dropped 9 bases and J dropped 3 bases, with 14 bases sitting between them. The chain's CDR3 is CAIGQKGDTGELFF. Here the CDR3 DNA reads TGTGCCATTGGACAGAAGGGCGACACCGGGGAGCTGTTTTTT.

This clonotype was picked up a small number of times. V is TRBV12-3 or TRBV12-4 and J is TRBJ2-7; no clear D. The CDR3 consists of 17 residues. Trimming removed 3 bases at V and 2 bases at J, with 20 bases between. CDR3 sequence (DNA): TGTGCCAGCAGTTTTTCCTCCCCGGGCCTAAGAACCTACGAGCAGTACTTC. Protein sequence: CASSFSSPGLRTYEQYF.

A single count supports this clonotype. This may be a read error, as it is one base from a much larger clone. The chain is built from TRBV11-2 and TRBJ2-5; D unresolved. V lost 1 base and J lost 3, with 6 bases in between. In germline, CDR1 is SGHAT, CDR2 FQNNGV. This CDR3 has 13 residues. The CDR3 bases are TGTGCCAGCAGCTTAGTGATCGAAGAGACCCAGTACTTC. Amino acids: CASSLVIEETQYF.

This clonotype has just a few counts. The V call is TRBV6-5, the J call TRBJ1-2; no reliable D call. The CDR3 has 14 residues. Per the germline V gene, CDR1 is MNHEY and CDR2 is SVGAGI. V lost 0 bases, J lost 2 bases, and 7 bases lay in between. The CDR3 spells CASSYSPKNYGYTF. The DNA for the CDR3 is TGTGCCAGCAGTTACTCGCCGAAGAACTATGGCTACACCTTC.

This clonotype was counted once. Just one base apart from a much larger clone, this may be a read error. The chain joins TRBV7-9 to TRBJ1-1; 9 bases fit TRBD1. The CDR3 loop spans 16 amino acids. CDR1 and CDR2 from the germline V gene are SEHNR and FQNEAQ (reference sequence). CDR3 sequence reads: CVSSTRDRDLNTEAFF. The CDR3 nucleotides are TGTGTCAGCAGCACCCGGGACAGGGACTTGAACACTGAAGCTTTCTTT.

This clonotype was counted once. The V call is TRBV7-9, the J call TRBJ1-1; D call uncertain. Trimming stripped 1 base from V and 0 bases from J, with 6 bases between. The germline gives CDR1 SEHNR, CDR2 FQNEAQ (reference sequence). The CDR3 spans 14 residues. CDR3 DNA sequence: TGTGCCAGCAGCTTAGTGGACCTGAACACTGAAGCTTTCTTT. It codes for CASSLVDLNTEAFF. Full variable domain (rest looked up from reference TRBV7-9 and TRBJ1-1): DTGVSQNPRHKITKRGQNVTFRCDPISEHNRLYWYRQTLGQGPEFLTYFQNEAQLEKSRLLSDRFSAERPKGSFSTLEIQRTEQGDSAMYLCASSLVDLNTEAFFGQGTRLTVV.

This clonotype has a handful of counts. This chain joins TRBV6-2 or TRBV6-3 and TRBJ2-7; possibly TRBD1 for D (5 bases). The CDR3 loop spans 15 amino acids. The germline V gene encodes CDR1 MNHEY and CDR2 SVGEGT. Trimming took 2 bases from V and 2 from J, leaving 13 bases between them. The CDR3 DNA follows: TGTGCCAGCAGTTACGGGGCTTGGGCACCCTACGAGCAGTACGTC. Its protein is CASSYGAWAPYEQYV.

The genes are TRBV12-3 or TRBV12-4 and TRBJ1-1, with a tentative D call TRBD1 (6 bases). Trimming stripped 7 bases from V and 2 bases from J, with 14 bases between. The CDR3 sequence is 14 residues long. CDR3 nucleotide sequence: TGTGCCAGCACCGCAGTTGGGACAAACACTGAAGCTTTCTTT. Its translation: CASTAVGTNTEAFF.

This clonotype was counted between two and nine times. This chain connects TRBV28 to TRBJ1-3; weak D call: TRBD1 (6 bases). There are 14 residues in the CDR3. Trimming took off 10 bases at V and 4 bases at J, with 17 bases between the two ends. Per germline, CDR1 MDHEN and CDR2 SYDVKM. Written as DNA, the CDR3 is TGTGCCACCAGAGGGGGGCTGGGCGGAAACACCATATATTTT. Amino acid sequence: CATRGGLGGNTIYF.

This clonotype was detected a few times. The gene calls are TRBV9 and TRBJ2-5, with 9 bases aligning to TRBD1. The junction had 7 bases not matched to a gene; V was cut back by 2 bases and J by 2 bases. Germline assignment: CDR1 SGDLS and CDR2 YYNGEE. The CDR3 sequence is 16 residues long. CDR3 DNA sequence: TGTGCCAGCAGCGTCTCGGGACAGGGACTTCAAGAGACCCAGTACTTC. This codes for CASSVSGQGLQETQYF.

This clonotype has more than one count but fewer than ten. The chain employs TRBV6-5 and TRBJ2-1; TRBD2 agrees at 11 bases. This CDR3 is 17 amino acids long. Per germline, CDR1 MNHEY and CDR2 SVGAGI. Trimming cost V 6 bases and J 4 bases; bases outside gene matches: 11. The CDR3 region is CASSLGLAGRSYNEQFF. CDR3 sequence (DNA): TGTGCCAGCAGCCTCGGACTAGCGGGTAGATCTTACAATGAGCAGTTCTTC.

This clonotype was counted many times. This chain joins TRBV27 and TRBJ2-1; TRBD2 agrees at 10 bases. This CDR3 contains 12 residues. Looked up from germline, CDR1 is MNHEY and CDR2 is SMNVEV (reference sequence). The V and J ends lost 6 bases and 10 bases, in that order; junction bases with no gene match: 3. The CDR3 region has the DNA TGTGCCAGCAGCACTAGCGGGGACGAGCAGTTCTTC. Amino acids: CASSTSGDEQFF.

In this sample, this clonotype turned up a few times. The chain uses TRBV6-5 and TRBJ1-1, with a possible D match to TRBD1 (6 bases). Germline V gene data show CDR1 as MNHEY and CDR2 as SVGAGI. The germline V and J ends were trimmed by 6 bases and 3 bases, with 14 bases remaining between them. This CDR3 contains 14 residues. The CDR3 is CASSPTGIDTEAFF. The CDR3 DNA reads as TGTGCCAGCAGCCCCACAGGGATCGACACTGAAGCTTTCTTT.

The sample holds a few counts of this clonotype. The V call is TRBV7-6, the J call TRBJ2-1, with D possibly called TRBD1 or TRBD2 (5 bases each). Per germline, CDR1 SGHVS and CDR2 FNYEAQ. This CDR3 is 16 amino acids long. The CDR3 DNA reads as TGTGCTAGTACATCTCCGGGGCCCCTTCTATACAATGAGCAGTTCTTC. Translating it yields CASTSPGPLLYNEQFF.

The chain combines TRBV7-9 with TRBJ2-1; 11 nucleotides align to TRBD2. This CDR3 contains 16 residues. Trimming at V came to 4 bases and at J to 8 bases, leaving 10 bases not matched to a gene. In germline, CDR1 is SEHNR, CDR2 FQNEAQ (reference sequence). The CDR3 is CASSSIAGGQVHEQFF. CDR3 DNA: TGTGCCAGCAGCTCAATAGCGGGGGGGCAGGTTCATGAGCAGTTCTTC.